This T cell receptor (beta chain) was identified during a study of blood T cell repertoires in COVID-19. Study context: From the United States, Italy and Spain came samples of acute and convalescent COVID-19.

As processed by the authors: Quantification of nucleated cells was approximated via reference gene primer amplification. The assay was immunoSEQ multiplex PCR, and TCRdb's table has in-frame clones only and misses some. The D gene and trimming were derived from the DNA, and the V and J assignments and clone size from that table. The sample carries about 120,000 clones, around 70% recorded once. The CDR3 length is 14 residues. The source of this sequence is a man aged 55 to 69 with acute or convalescent COVID-19. Material for sequencing was peripheral blood. The chain couples TRBV21-1 to TRBJ2-5; the table's TRBD2 call for D was not verified on the DNA. TRBV21-1 is flagged as a pseudogene. The CDR3 sequence is CASSVHRAQETQYF. The DNA for the CDR3 is TGTGCCAGCAGCGTCCACCGAGCCCAAGAGACCCAGTACTTC.